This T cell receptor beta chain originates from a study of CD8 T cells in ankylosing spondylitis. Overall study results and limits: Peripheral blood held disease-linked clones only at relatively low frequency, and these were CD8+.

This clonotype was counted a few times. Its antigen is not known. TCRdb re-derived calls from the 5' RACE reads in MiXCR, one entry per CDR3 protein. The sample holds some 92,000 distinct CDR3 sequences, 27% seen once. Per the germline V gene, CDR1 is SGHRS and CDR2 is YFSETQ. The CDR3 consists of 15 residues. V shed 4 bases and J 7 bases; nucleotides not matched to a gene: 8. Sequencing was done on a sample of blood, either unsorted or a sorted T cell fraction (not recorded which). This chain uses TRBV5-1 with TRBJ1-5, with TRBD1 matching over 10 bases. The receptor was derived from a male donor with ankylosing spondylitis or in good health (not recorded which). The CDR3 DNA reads TGCGCCAGCAGCCCAGGACAGGGGGGTGTGCAGCCCCAGCATTTT. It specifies CASSPGQGGVQPQHF.